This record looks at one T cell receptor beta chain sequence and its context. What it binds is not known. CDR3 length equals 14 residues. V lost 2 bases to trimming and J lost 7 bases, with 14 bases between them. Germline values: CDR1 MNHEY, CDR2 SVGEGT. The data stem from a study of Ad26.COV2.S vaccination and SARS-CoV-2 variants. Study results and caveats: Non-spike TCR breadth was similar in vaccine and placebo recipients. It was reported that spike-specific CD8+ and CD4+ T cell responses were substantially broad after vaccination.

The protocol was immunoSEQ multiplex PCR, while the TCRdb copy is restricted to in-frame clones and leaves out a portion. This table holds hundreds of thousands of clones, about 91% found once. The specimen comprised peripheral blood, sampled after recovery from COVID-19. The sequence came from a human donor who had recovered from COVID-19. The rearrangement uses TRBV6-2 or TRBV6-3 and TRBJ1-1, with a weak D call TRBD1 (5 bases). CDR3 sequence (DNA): TGTGCCAGCAGTTACAGGGGACGAAGGTTTGAAGCTTTCTTT. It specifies CASSYRGRRFEAFF.